This entry lists 30 T cell receptor beta chains sequenced from one sample in a study of T cell changes during pregnancy in multiple sclerosis. Some clones are missing from TCRdb's copy, which holds only in-frame ones; the method was immunoSEQ multiplex PCR. Of about 40,000 clones in the sample, 91% were seen once. The input for sequencing was CD4+ T cells from peripheral blood mononuclear cells, taken in the second trimester of pregnancy. All receptors derive from a female donor in good health, enrolled as a control in a pregnancy study.

This rearrangement joins TRBV11-3 to TRBJ2-2; 7 nucleotides match TRBD2. The CDR3 runs to 13 residues. V was pared by 5 bases and J by 6 bases, with 3 bases of the junction left unmatched. CDR1 and CDR2 from the germline V gene are SGHNT and YENEEA. The DNA for the CDR3 is TGTGCCAGCAGCGCCCGGGGGGCCGGGGAGCTGTTTTTT. Amino acid sequence: CASSARGAGELFF.

The genes are TRBV10-3 and TRBJ2-7; 8 positions match TRBD2. The CDR3 sequence is 13 residues long. Germline trimming cut 6 bases from V and 4 bases from J; bases unmatched to any gene: 5. Germline V gene data show CDR1 as ENHRY and CDR2 as SYGVKD. The CDR3 nucleotides read TGTGCCATCAGCTCCCCGGGAGGGTACGAGCAGTACTTC. Translation gives CAISSPGGYEQYF.

This chain joins TRBV18 and TRBJ1-2, with 9 bases aligning to TRBD1. Germline values: CDR1 KGHSH, CDR2 LQKENI. The ends lost 5 bases at V and 5 bases at J; junction bases unmatched: 9. CDR3 length: 15 amino acids. The DNA for the CDR3 is TGTGCCAGCTCAGCGGGGACAGGGTCCGGGTATGGCTACACCTTC. Its translation is CASSAGTGSGYGYTF.

The J gene is TRBJ2-1, the V gene TRBV18; no firm D call. Per the germline V gene, CDR1 is KGHSH and CDR2 is LQKENI. V dropped 6 bases and J dropped 3 bases, with 18 bases sitting between them. The CDR3 runs 16 residues. The CDR3 DNA is TGTGCCAGCTCCCCATTGGGCTTCATAGGCTACAATGAGCAGTTCTTC. Protein sequence: CASSPLGFIGYNEQFF.

This clone was seen a single time. The chain recombines TRBV28 with TRBJ1-3; unclear D gene. Trimming took off 6 bases at V and 6 bases at J, with 12 bases between the two ends. There are 13 residues in the CDR3. CDR1 is MDHEN, CDR2 SYDVKM, per germline. As DNA, the CDR3 is TGTGCCAGCAGACTAGTGGAGCCAAACACCATATATTTT. Encoded protein: CASRLVEPNTIYF.

The chain has TRBV6-5 and TRBJ2-7; 7 bases map to TRBD1. The CDR3 has 13 residues. Germline V gene lookup returns CDR1 MNHEY and CDR2 SVGAGI. Germline trimming cut 2 bases from V and 6 bases from J; bases unmatched to any gene: 4. CDR3 region: CASSYPGTVEQYF. CDR3 nucleotides: TGTGCCAGCAGTTACCCCGGGACAGTCGAGCAGTACTTC.

This sequence joins TRBV6-1 and TRBJ1-5; D unclear. The germline gives CDR1 MNHNS, CDR2 SASEGT. The CDR3 runs to 14 residues. V lost 6 bases and J 9 bases, leaving 18 bases between the germline ends. DNA for the CDR3: TGTGCCAGCAGGGCCAGGCCCACCGCGTGGCCCCAGCATTTT. Protein sequence: CASRARPTAWPQHF.

The chain has TRBV7-8 and TRBJ1-5; 9 bases fit TRBD1. V dropped 5 bases and J dropped 15; count of bases not matched to a gene: 8. The CDR3 totals 12 residues. Germline assignment: CDR1 SGHVS and CDR2 FQNEAQ. CDR3: CASSPGQGQWHF. As DNA, the CDR3 is TGTGCCAGCAGCCCGGGACAGGGACAGTGGCATTTT.

CDR3 nucleotide sequence: TGTGCCAGTAGTATCCTTGGACAGGGGGCGGCCAATGAGCAGTTCTTC. As protein: CASSILGQGAANEQFF. The J gene is TRBJ2-1, the V gene TRBV19; 11 bases are a match to TRBD1. Trimming took 3 bases from V and 6 from J; bases not matched to a gene: 7. Germline loops: CDR1 LNHDA, CDR2 SQIVND (reference sequence). This CDR3 is built from 16 residues.

This rearrangement joins TRBV19 to TRBJ2-7; the match to TRBD1 covers 7 bases. CDR1 and CDR2 from the germline V gene are LNHDA and SQIVND (reference sequence). J lost 3 bases, V lost 5 bases, and 7 bases had no gene match. The CDR3 extends over 14 amino acids. CDR3 DNA sequence: TGTGCCAGTAGTTTCCCGGGACAGAGCTACGAGCAGTACTTC. Encoded protein: CASSFPGQSYEQYF. Combining the CDR3 with reference TRBV19 and TRBJ2-7 gives the whole variable domain DGGITQSPKYLFRKEGQNVTLSCEQNLNHDAMYWYRQDPGQGLRLIYYSQIVNDFQKGDIAEGYSVSREKKESFPLTVTSAQKNPTAFYLCASSFPGQSYEQYFGPGTRLTVT.

The chain couples TRBV4-2 to TRBJ2-4; D may be TRBD2 (7 bases). Trimming left V 0 bases short and J 7 bases short, with 25 bases between. CDR1 and CDR2 from the germline V gene are LGHNA and YNFKEQ. This CDR3 spans 19 amino acids. This chain's CDR3 is CASSQDWGGGLSSRNIQYF. In DNA form, the CDR3 reads TGTGCCAGCAGCCAAGATTGGGGAGGGGGTTTGTCTTCTAGGAACATTCAGTACTTC.

V is TRBV7-2 and J is TRBJ2-7; 8 positions match TRBD2. The CDR3 has 15 residues. The V gene's germline CDR1 is SGHTA and CDR2 FQGNSA. V was pared by 5 bases and J by 3 bases, with 9 bases of the junction left unmatched. CDR3 loop: CASSPEGTRGYEQYF. The CDR3 DNA sequence: TGTGCCAGCAGCCCCGAGGGGACTAGAGGCTACGAGCAGTACTTC.

This clone has a single count. The V call is TRBV12-5, the J call TRBJ2-3, with 9 bases matching TRBD2. This CDR3 region has 14 residues. Germline V gene sequence: CDR1 LGHNT, CDR2 FRNRAP. J was trimmed by 9 bases and V by 0 bases; bases with no gene match: 4. The CDR3 region has the DNA TGTGCTAGTGGTTTGGTAAATAGCGGGGGAACGCAGTATTTT. It encodes CASGLVNSGGTQYF.

The CDR3 loop is CASSLIVRGSYEQYF. CDR3 nucleotides: TGTGCCAGCAGTTTAATTGTAAGGGGATCCTACGAGCAGTACTTC. This rearrangement joins TRBV27 to TRBJ2-7, with D possibly being TRBD1 (5 bases). The germline gives CDR1 MNHEY, CDR2 SMNVEV (reference sequence). V lost 2 bases and J 1 base, leaving 12 bases between the germline ends. CDR3 length equals 15 residues.

The chain employs TRBV6-6 and TRBJ2-1; D ambiguous. Trimming removed 4 bases at V and 7 bases at J, with 5 bases between. CDR1 and CDR2 (germline): MNHNY, SVGAGI (reference sequence). The CDR3 contains 11 residues. The CDR3 loop reads CASSWANEQFF. The CDR3 region has the DNA TGTGCCAGCAGTTGGGCGAATGAGCAGTTCTTC.

This clone was seen just once. This chain connects TRBV19 to TRBJ1-5; no definite D call. The germline V and J ends were trimmed by 3 bases and 0 bases, with 9 bases remaining between them. The length of the CDR3 is 15 residues. The germline V gene has CDR1 LNHDA and CDR2 SQIVND (reference sequence). The CDR3 DNA is TGTGCCAGTAGTATGGAAAGCGATAGCAATCAGCCCCAGCATTTT. Protein product: CASSMESDSNQPQHF. The entire variable domain, with the rest obtained from reference TRBV19 and TRBJ1-5, is as follows: DGGITQSPKYLFRKEGQNVTLSCEQNLNHDAMYWYRQDPGQGLRLIYYSQIVNDFQKGDIAEGYSVSREKKESFPLTVTSAQKNPTAFYLCASSMESDSNQPQHFGDGTRLSIL.

The rearrangement uses TRBV5-1 and TRBJ2-3; D gene unclear. Looked up from germline, CDR1 is SGHRS and CDR2 is YFSETQ. Trimming took off 2 bases at V and 6 bases at J, with 16 bases between the two ends. The length of the CDR3 is 15 residues. The CDR3 DNA sequence: TGCGCCAGCAGCTTTAATGAAGGAGCCCGGGATACGCAGTATTTT. Its translation: CASSFNEGARDTQYF.

In DNA, the CDR3 is TGTGCCAGCAGTTTCTCCGACAGGATTCCCTACGAGCAGTACTTC. Translation: CASSFSDRIPYEQYF. This chain connects TRBV27 to TRBJ2-7; perhaps TRBD1 as D (6 bases). The CDR3 consists of 15 residues. Germline assignment: CDR1 MNHEY and CDR2 SMNVEV (reference sequence). V was shortened by 3 bases and J by 2 bases, with 14 bases between the two germline ends.

This chain uses TRBV2 with TRBJ2-3, with 11 bases that match TRBD2. Trimming removed 8 bases from V and 0 bases from J; junction bases left unmatched: 4. In germline, CDR1 is SNHLY, CDR2 FYNNEI. CDR3 length: 15 amino acids. CDR3 in DNA: TGTGCCAGCTCACTAGCGGGAGTTAGCACAGATACGCAGTATTTT. This translates into CASSLAGVSTDTQYF.

The chain combines TRBV6-5 with TRBJ1-3; 11 bases align to TRBD1. The ends lost 0 bases at V and 7 bases at J; junction bases unmatched: 2. The CDR3 contains 15 residues. In germline, CDR1 is MNHEY, CDR2 SVGAGI. In nucleotides, the CDR3 is TGTGCCAGCAGTTACTCTGGACAGGGGGCGAACACCATATATTTT. This codes for CASSYSGQGANTIYF.

V usage is TRBV30 and J usage is TRBJ2-1, with TRBD2 matching 7 bases. CDR3 length: 15 residues. In germline, CDR1 is GTSNPN, CDR2 SVGIG (reference sequence). The trim removed 2 bases at V and 1 base at J, leaving 5 bases unmatched. CDR3 region: CAWSRTSESYNEQFF. The CDR3 coding sequence is TGTGCCTGGAGTCGAACTAGCGAATCCTACAATGAGCAGTTCTTC. The full variable domain, completed using reference TRBV30 and TRBJ2-1, is SQTIHQWPATLVQPVGSPLSLECTVEGTSNPNLYWYRQAAGRGLQLLFYSVGIGQISSEVPQNLSASRPQDRQFILSSKKLLLSDSGFYLCAWSRTSESYNEQFFGPGTRLTVL.

This sequence joins TRBV5-8 and TRBJ1-1, with D possibly being TRBD1 (5 bases). V lost 2 bases, J lost 1 base, and 21 bases lay in between. This CDR3 has 18 amino acids. The germline V gene has CDR1 SGHTS and CDR2 YDEGEE. CDR3 coding DNA: TGTGCCAGCAGCTTTCCCGTCTACTGGACAACTCGGAACACTGAAGCTTTCTTT. Translation: CASSFPVYWTTRNTEAFF.

The J gene is TRBJ2-3, the V gene TRBV18, with D possibly matching TRBD2 (6 bases). The germline V gene encodes CDR1 KGHSH and CDR2 LQKENI. Trimming pared 3 bases from V and 4 bases from J, leaving 14 bases between. The CDR3 loop spans 15 amino acids. CDR3 protein: CASSPRLVNADTQYF. In DNA form, the CDR3 reads TGTGCCAGCTCACCTCGACTAGTCAATGCAGATACGCAGTATTTT. Using reference TRBV18 and TRBJ2-3 for the parts outside the CDR3, the full variable domain is NAGVMQNPRHLVRRRGQEARLRCSPMKGHSHVYWYRQLPEEGLKFMVYLQKENIIDESGMPKERFSAEFPKEGPSILRIQQVVRGDSAAYFCASSPRLVNADTQYFGPGTRLTVL.

This chain joins TRBV7-9 and TRBJ2-3; the D gene is possibly TRBD2 (5 bases). The CDR3 has 14 amino acids. Germline-derived CDR1 and CDR2 are SEHNR and FQNEAQ (reference sequence). Trimming stripped 3 bases from V and 0 bases from J, with 7 bases between. The CDR3 sequence: CASSLTGSTDTQYF. CDR3 sequence (DNA): TGTGCCAGCAGCTTGACGGGGAGCACAGATACGCAGTATTTT.

The V gene is TRBV12-2, the J gene TRBJ2-7; the listed D gene, TRBD1, was not tested against the DNA. TRBV12-2 counts as a pseudogene. This CDR3 is 16 amino acids long. CDR3 in DNA: TGTGCAAGTCGCCATCCCCAGGGGTATGTTGGCTACGAGCAGTACTTC. It specifies CASRHPQGYVGYEQYF.

This sequence joins TRBV6-1 and TRBJ1-1, with TRBD1 identical over 10 bases. The V gene's germline CDR1 is MNHNS and CDR2 SASEGT. This CDR3 comprises 14 residues. V was clipped by 6 bases and J by 6 bases; unmatched bases: 7. CDR3: CASRSGQGSSEAFF. Here the CDR3 DNA reads TGTGCCAGCAGGTCGGGACAGGGGAGTTCTGAAGCTTTCTTT.

As for this clone: The junction departs from germline at one end; a sequencing error may be responsible. The chain couples TRBV19 to TRBJ2-3; TRBD2 matches at 8 bases. The CDR3 runs to 22 residues. Germline CDR1 LNHDA, CDR2 SQIVND (reference sequence). Here the CDR3 reads CTSSYESAARAGGARGADTQYF. The CDR3 nucleotides are TGTACCAGTAGTTATGAATCTGCGGCACGTGCCGGGGGGGCTCGGGGCGCAGATACGCAGTATTTT.

V and J are TRBV27 and TRBJ2-7; TRBD1 agrees at 7 bases. CDR3 length equals 16 residues. The V gene end was trimmed by 5 bases and the J gene end by 4 bases; junction bases not matched to a gene: 14. The germline V gene has CDR1 MNHEY and CDR2 SMNVEV (reference sequence). The CDR3 loop is CASSHRMSQGDYEQYF. CDR3 DNA: TGTGCCAGCAGTCATAGGATGAGTCAGGGGGATTACGAGCAGTACTTC.

The chain employs TRBV6-5 and TRBJ1-3; no firm D call. CDR1 is MNHEY, CDR2 SVGAGI, per germline. The CDR3 totals 15 residues. Trimming took 7 bases from V and 4 from J, leaving 17 bases between them. The CDR3 nucleotides read TGTGCCAGCAAACCACCCGGAGAGTACGGAAACACCATATATTTT. This translates into CASKPPGEYGNTIYF.

The table lists this clone with a count of one. V is TRBV27 and J is TRBJ2-3; 11 bases are shared with TRBD2. This CDR3 contains 17 residues. Per germline, CDR1 MNHEY and CDR2 SMNVEV (reference sequence). With V trimmed by 2 bases and J by 5 bases, 9 bases remained unmatched. This CDR3 reads CASSLASTSGTIDTQYF. Written as DNA, the CDR3 is TGTGCCAGCAGTTTAGCCTCGACTAGCGGGACGATAGATACGCAGTATTTT.